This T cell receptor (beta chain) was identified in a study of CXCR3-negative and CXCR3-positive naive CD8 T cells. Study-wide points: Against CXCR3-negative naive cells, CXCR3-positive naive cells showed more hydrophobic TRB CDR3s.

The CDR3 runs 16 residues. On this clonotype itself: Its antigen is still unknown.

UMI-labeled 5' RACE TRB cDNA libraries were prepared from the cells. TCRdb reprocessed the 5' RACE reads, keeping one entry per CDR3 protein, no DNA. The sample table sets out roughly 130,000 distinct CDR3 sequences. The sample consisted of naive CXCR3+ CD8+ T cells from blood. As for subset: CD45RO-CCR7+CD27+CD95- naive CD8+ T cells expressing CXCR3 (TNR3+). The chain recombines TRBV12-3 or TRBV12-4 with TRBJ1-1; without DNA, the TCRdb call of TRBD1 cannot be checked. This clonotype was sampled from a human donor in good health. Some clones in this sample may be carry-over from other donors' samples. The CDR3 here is CASRFSGAREKTEAFF.